One and the same sample provided the 26 T cell receptor beta chains below, sequenced in a study of neurological immune-mediated disorders (dated by TCRdb to between 2019 and 2020). To prepare the library, 5' RACE was applied. Sequencing took place on an Illumina HiSeq 2500. The public reads were reanalyzed by TCRdb: fastp trimming at Q25, MiXCR alignment, in-frame beta chains only. Each CDR3 protein appears once, grouped with its most common genes and DNA. The sample table contains fewer than 40,000 distinct CDR3 sequences; only one count was recorded for roughly 3.7% of them. About 23% of the sample belongs to the ten largest clones. Sequencing was performed on CD4+ T cells from blood. The receptors were sampled from a middle-aged woman in good health.

This clonotype was seen repeatedly, ten times or more. The junction and the germline gene differ at one end; a read error may be behind it. The chain recombines TRBV7-7 with TRBJ1-5, with D possibly being TRBD1 (5 bases). Per germline, CDR1 SSHAT and CDR2 FNYEAQ (reference sequence). The CDR3 runs to 13 residues. As DNA, the CDR3 is TGTGCTAGCAGCTTAGATAGGGGACAGCCCCAGCATTTT. Protein: CASSLDRGQPQHF. The full variable domain, completed using reference TRBV7-7 and TRBJ1-5, is GAGVSQSPRYKVTKRGQDVTLRCDPISSHATLYWYQQALGQGPEFLTYFNYEAQPDKSGLPSDRFSAERPEGSISTLTIQRTEQRDSAMYRCASSLDRGQPQHFGDGTRLSIL.

This clonotype was picked up many times. V gene TRBV10-3 combines with J gene TRBJ2-2; the match to TRBD1 covers 9 bases. This CDR3 contains 13 residues. The V segment lost 10 bases and the J segment 3 bases; nucleotides outside the gene matches: 3. The germline CDR1 and CDR2 sequences are ENHRY and SYGVKD. The CDR3 here is CANRGRDTGELFF. Written as DNA, the CDR3 is TGTGCCAACAGGGGGCGCGACACCGGGGAGCTGTTTTTT.

This clonotype was recorded many times. The genes are TRBV9 and TRBJ2-1, with 8 bases identical to TRBD1. Germline loops: CDR1 SGDLS, CDR2 YYNGEE. There are 16 residues in the CDR3. V trimming: 4 bases; J trimming: 3 bases; junction bases outside the gene matches: 9. In DNA form, the CDR3 reads TGTGCCAGCAGCCCGAGACAGGGGACCAACTACAATGAGCAGTTCTTC. This encodes CASSPRQGTNYNEQFF.

This clonotype was detected many times. The rearrangement uses TRBV29-1 and TRBJ1-1; D remains ambiguous. V lost 7 bases, J lost 2 bases, and 14 bases lay in between. Germline lookup yields CDR1 SQVTM and CDR2 ANQGSEA. The CDR3 covers 13 residues. CDR3 region: CSALLGSNTEAFF. CDR3 DNA: TGCAGCGCCCTCCTGGGCAGCAACACTGAAGCTTTCTTT.

V and J are TRBV19 and TRBJ1-1; 8 nucleotides align to TRBD1. Germline CDR1 reads LNHDA; CDR2 reads SQIVND (reference sequence). The J segment lost 5 bases and the V segment lost 6 bases, leaving 11 bases of the junction unmatched. The CDR3 has 15 amino acids. The CDR3 DNA reads as TGTGCCAGTAGACCCTTAAGGACAGGGAGGACTGAAGCTTTCTTT. Amino acids: CASRPLRTGRTEAFF. The full variable domain, in which reference TRBV19 and TRBJ1-1 provide the parts outside the CDR3, is DGGITQSPKYLFRKEGQNVTLSCEQNLNHDAMYWYRQDPGQGLRLIYYSQIVNDFQKGDIAEGYSVSREKKESFPLTVTSAQKNPTAFYLCASRPLRTGRTEAFFGQGTRLTVV.

This clonotype was counted many times. V gene TRBV10-3 combines with J gene TRBJ2-1; D gene ambiguous. This CDR3 contains 13 residues. Germline lookup yields CDR1 ENHRY and CDR2 SYGVKD. The V end lost 4 bases, the J end lost 4 bases, and 8 bases lay between the germline ends. The CDR3 protein is CAISAAVYNEQFF. The CDR3 DNA reads TGTGCCATCAGTGCGGCGGTATACAATGAGCAGTTCTTC.

There are many counts of this clonotype. The chain combines TRBV5-1 with TRBJ2-7; 9 bases are a match to TRBD2. The CDR3 has 16 residues. Losses at the gene ends were 4 bases for V and 5 bases for J; bases not matched to a gene: 13. The germline V gene has CDR1 SGHRS and CDR2 YFSETQ. CDR3 bases: TGCGCCAGCAGCCCCCGAGGGGGCGGGAGGGCCAACGAGCAGTACTTC. This codes for CASSPRGGGRANEQYF.

This clonotype was seen at least ten times. The chain is built from TRBV10-3 and TRBJ2-1, with 7 positions matching TRBD2. This CDR3 comprises 17 residues. Germline-derived CDR1 and CDR2 are ENHRY and SYGVKD. V lost 1 base to trimming and J lost 5 bases; unmatched junction nucleotides: 11. CDR3 DNA sequence: TGTGCCATCAGTGAGTTCGGTTGGACTAGGAATGACAATGAGCAGTTCTTC. This encodes CAISEFGWTRNDNEQFF.

At least ten counts were recorded for this clonotype. The chain combines TRBV5-5 with TRBJ1-2; no firm D call. The V gene lost 4 bases and the J gene lost 7 bases, with 14 bases spanning the gap. The CDR3 is made up of 13 amino acids. Germline loops: CDR1 SGHKS, CDR2 YYEKEE (reference sequence). CDR3: CASSLTDTSGYTF. The CDR3 DNA sequence: TGTGCCAGCAGCCTTACCGACACATCTGGCTACACCTTC. Together with reference TRBV5-5 and TRBJ1-2, the CDR3 gives the full variable domain: DAGVTQSPTHLIKTRGQQVTLRCSPISGHKSVSWYQQVLGQGPQFIFQYYEKEERGRGNFPDRFSARQFPNYSSELNVNALLLGDSALYLCASSLTDTSGYTFGSGTRLTVV.

J is TRBJ1-1 and V is TRBV5-1, with 12 bases that match TRBD1. This CDR3 has 17 residues. Trimming removed 1 base from V and 4 bases from J; junction bases left unmatched: 8. Germline lookup yields CDR1 SGHRS and CDR2 YFSETQ. The CDR3, as DNA: TGCGCCAGCAGCTTGATGGGACAGGGGGCGCCGAGCACTGAAGCTTTCTTT. It translates to CASSLMGQGAPSTEAFF.

There are many counts of this clonotype. The rearrangement joins TRBV5-1 to TRBJ2-7; D gene uncertain. Germline V lookup: CDR1 SGHRS, CDR2 YFSETQ. CDR3 length: 11 amino acids. Trimming left V 0 bases short and J 6 bases short, with 4 bases between. The CDR3 loop is CASSLGGEQYF. For the CDR3, the DNA is TGCGCCAGCAGCTTGGGGGGCGAGCAGTACTTC.

This clonotype has ten or more counts. The genes are TRBV2 and TRBJ1-2; D not resolved. V was clipped by 2 bases and J by 4 bases, with 5 bases between them. The CDR3 contains 12 residues. Germline V CDR1 and CDR2: SNHLY, FYNNEI. In DNA form, the CDR3 reads TGTGCCAGCAGTGAACGTCTCTATGGCTACACCTTC. Amino acids: CASSERLYGYTF.

This clonotype showed up many times. The chain uses TRBV4-1 and TRBJ2-2; TRBD2 aligns across 14 bases. Germline V gives CDR1 MGHRA, CDR2 YSYEKL. There are 18 residues in the CDR3. V gave up 2 bases and J gave up 5 bases; unmatched junction bases: 7. CDR3: CASSQTPWTSGGTGELFF. DNA for the CDR3: TGCGCCAGCAGCCAAACCCCATGGACTAGCGGGGGGACCGGGGAGCTGTTTTTT.

This clonotype was recorded many times. V and J are TRBV12-3 or TRBV12-4 and TRBJ2-3; TRBD1 might be the D (6 bases). CDR3 length: 15 amino acids. Trimming took 6 bases from V and 0 from J, leaving 13 bases between them. CDR3 residues: CASSPDRSSTDTQYF. CDR3 nucleotide sequence: TGTGCCAGCAGCCCAGACAGGTCTAGCACAGATACGCAGTATTTT.

This clonotype was seen repeatedly, ten times or more. The J gene is TRBJ2-3, the V gene TRBV9; 8 positions agree with TRBD2. The CDR3 spans 15 residues. Trimming removed 0 bases from V and 6 bases from J; junction bases left unmatched: 6. Germline V gene sequence: CDR1 SGDLS, CDR2 YYNGEE. The chain's CDR3 is CASSVGRTSSDTQYF. DNA for the CDR3: TGTGCCAGCAGCGTAGGGCGGACTAGCTCCGATACGCAGTATTTT.

This chain joins TRBV20-1 and TRBJ2-7, with 8 bases fitting TRBD1. This CDR3 region has 15 residues. Germline V CDR1 and CDR2: DFQATT, SNEGSKA (reference sequence). V gave up 6 bases and J gave up 3 bases; unmatched junction bases: 13. DNA of the CDR3: TGCAGTGCACAGGAGTCCGGACAGGGTCTCTACGAGCAGTACTTC. The encoded protein is CSAQESGQGLYEQYF.

This clonotype was found many times. This chain uses TRBV3-1 with TRBJ2-7, with D possibly being TRBD1 (6 bases). Germline CDR1 is LGHDT and CDR2 is YNNKEL (reference sequence). The CDR3 covers 13 residues. V lost 1 base to trimming and J lost 7 bases, with 11 bases between them. The CDR3 region is CASSQVTRGEQYF. The CDR3 DNA reads TGTGCCAGCAGCCAAGTAACCAGGGGAGAGCAGTACTTC.

At least ten counts were recorded for this clonotype. This chain joins TRBV14 and TRBJ2-5; possible D gene TRBD2, 6 bases. CDR1 and CDR2 from the germline V gene are SGHDN and FVKESK. V was trimmed by 1 base and J by 9 bases, leaving 9 bases between them. CDR3 length equals 12 residues. The DNA of the CDR3 is TGTGCCAGCAGCCAAGCCACGGGAGCCCAGTACTTC. This sequence encodes CASSQATGAQYF. Together with reference TRBV14 and TRBJ2-5, the CDR3 gives the full variable domain: EAGVTQFPSHSVIEKGQTVTLRCDPISGHDNLYWYRRVMGKEIKFLLHFVKESKQDESGMPNNRFLAERTGGTYSTLKVQPAELEDSGVYFCASSQATGAQYFGPGTRLLVL.

V and J are TRBV11-3 and TRBJ1-2; D unclear. This CDR3 is built from 14 residues. The germline V and J ends were trimmed by 5 bases and 4 bases, with 14 bases remaining between them. The germline CDR1 and CDR2 sequences are SGHNT and YENEEA. The CDR3 loop is CASSESSLFYGYTF. CDR3 nucleotide sequence: TGTGCCAGCAGCGAGTCGTCGTTGTTCTATGGCTACACCTTC.

This clonotype was found many times. The V and J genes are TRBV25-1 and TRBJ2-7, with TRBD2 as a possible D gene (5 bases). Between the trimmed V and J ends, which lost 3 bases and 1 base, there was a span of 13 bases. CDR1 is MGHDK and CDR2 is SYGVNS in the germline V gene. The CDR3 has 15 residues. The CDR3 loop reads CASSDPGDSSYEQYF. The CDR3 DNA reads TGTGCCAGCAGTGACCCCGGGGATTCGTCCTACGAGCAGTACTTC.

This clonotype showed up many times. The chain links TRBV10-3 to TRBJ1-3; no definite D call. CDR1 and CDR2 from the germline V gene are ENHRY and SYGVKD. V lost 0 bases and J 0 bases, leaving 6 bases between the germline ends. CDR3 size: 15 residues. In nucleotides, the CDR3 is TGTGCCATCAGTGAGTCCCGCAGCTCTGGAAACACCATATATTTT. This gives the protein CAISESRSSGNTIYF.

In its sample, this clonotype was seen many times. The rearrangement uses TRBV5-1 and TRBJ2-3, with 7 bases fitting TRBD2. Germline CDR1 and CDR2: SGHRS and YFSETQ. After removal of 4 bases from V and 2 bases from J, the junction contained 4 bases not matched to a gene. The CDR3 is 14 residues long. The CDR3 bases are TGCGCCAGCAGCCCTGGGGACTACACAGATACGCAGTATTTT. It codes for CASSPGDYTDTQYF.

This clonotype was recorded at least ten times. The chain's CDR3 is CASSLAGTGNYGYTF. The CDR3 bases are TGTGCCAGCAGCTTAGCCGGGACAGGGAACTATGGCTACACCTTC. V is TRBV7-9 and J is TRBJ1-2; 9 positions agree with TRBD1. There are 15 residues in the CDR3. CDR1 is SEHNR and CDR2 is FQNEAQ in the germline V gene (reference sequence). With V trimmed by 0 bases and J by 2 bases, 1 base remained unmatched.

This clonotype appeared many times. V gene TRBV4-1 combines with J gene TRBJ2-7; 7 bases are a match to TRBD1. The length of the CDR3 is 15 residues. V trimming: 0 bases; J trimming: 6 bases; junction bases outside the gene matches: 8. Germline values: CDR1 MGHRA, CDR2 YSYEKL. In DNA, the CDR3 is TGCGCCAGCAGCCAAGATCTATCAGGGGGAATCGAGCAGTACTTC. It translates to CASSQDLSGGIEQYF.

This clonotype was observed many times. The chain joins TRBV4-1 to TRBJ1-1, with D possibly matching TRBD1 (6 bases). The CDR3 is made up of 16 amino acids. Germline V gene lookup returns CDR1 MGHRA and CDR2 YSYEKL. Deletions cut 1 base from V and 5 bases from J, with 17 bases between. The CDR3 loop reads CASSQGEPGHMTEAFF. CDR3 DNA sequence: TGCGCCAGCAGCCAAGGGGAACCGGGACATATGACTGAAGCTTTCTTT.

This chain links TRBV19 with TRBJ2-3; possibly TRBD1 for D (6 bases). Germline V gene sequence: CDR1 LNHDA, CDR2 SQIVND (reference sequence). Trimming removed 4 bases from V and 7 bases from J, with 9 bases in between. The CDR3 sequence is 12 residues long. The CDR3 reads CASSTTGNTQYF. CDR3 DNA sequence: TGTGCCAGTAGTACTACAGGGAATACGCAGTATTTT.